Listed below are T cell receptor beta chains from one sample, sequenced in a study of blood T cells in healthy people across ages. Via MiXCR, TCRdb re-called the 5' RACE reads, giving one row per CDR3 protein. The sample lists about a million distinct CDR3 sequences; 51% were seen once. The source material was blood. The receptors stem from a woman aged 60-70 years in good health. CDR3s include the opening cysteine and the closing phenylalanine or tryptophan. Each record gives: CDR3 protein, clone size, V gene. Clone size is stated in some rows and not others, as once, few, many or a class when expanded.

cdr3_aa: CASSPRQGSETQYF; clone_size: NA; v_call: TRBV4-1
cdr3_aa: CASSSGQGAIGDVQYF; clone_size: NA; v_call: TRBV28
cdr3_aa: CSVEGTGEVYEQYF; clone_size: NA; v_call: TRBV29-1
cdr3_aa: CASSYSPGSVSETQYF; clone_size: few; v_call: TRBV6-5
cdr3_aa: CASSLGQPMNTEAFF; clone_size: NA; v_call: TRBV5-1
cdr3_aa: CAISEYAGASSYNEQFF; clone_size: NA; v_call: TRBV10-3
cdr3_aa: CASSYSRGTNYGYTF; clone_size: NA; v_call: TRBV6-5
cdr3_aa: CASKGSSGANVLTF; clone_size: NA; v_call: TRBV2
cdr3_aa: CASSLFSRNQPQHF; clone_size: NA; v_call: TRBV7-2
cdr3_aa: CSAGSGELFF; clone_size: few; v_call: TRBV29-1
cdr3_aa: CASSATWLSGANVLTF; clone_size: NA; v_call: TRBV6-4
cdr3_aa: CASSPQVGGLAGSETQYF; clone_size: NA; v_call: TRBV4-1
cdr3_aa: CSVTSGRSQFF; clone_size: NA; v_call: TRBV29-1
cdr3_aa: CSVEKGVGETQYF; clone_size: few; v_call: TRBV29-1
cdr3_aa: CASSLYSNSPLHF; clone_size: NA; v_call: TRBV7-2
cdr3_aa: CSVARGAQYF; clone_size: NA; v_call: TRBV29-1
cdr3_aa: CSPKGGRETQYF; clone_size: few; v_call: TRBV20-1
cdr3_aa: CASSLGPGVGQFF; clone_size: NA; v_call: TRBV11-2
cdr3_aa: CASSLSGQVLYEQYF; clone_size: NA; v_call: TRBV27
cdr3_aa: CASSADRRDEAFF; clone_size: NA; v_call: TRBV5-6
cdr3_aa: CASSLGPGDSSYEQYF; clone_size: few; v_call: TRBV7-9
cdr3_aa: CASSFSQGGSYNEQYF; clone_size: once; v_call: TRBV5-1
cdr3_aa: CASSPTLYYEQYF; clone_size: few; v_call: TRBV3-1
cdr3_aa: CASSPSRDTVYGYTF; clone_size: NA; v_call: TRBV7-8
cdr3_aa: CASSMQLLNNEQFF; clone_size: once; v_call: TRBV7-2
cdr3_aa: CASSLDRAHETQYF; clone_size: NA; v_call: TRBV27
cdr3_aa: CASSPGTGVLETQYF; clone_size: NA; v_call: TRBV3-1
cdr3_aa: CSASIGTSSYEQYF; clone_size: NA; v_call: TRBV20-1
cdr3_aa: CASSHQGADQPQHF; clone_size: NA; v_call: TRBV7-9
cdr3_aa: CASSQDLTGASGYTF; clone_size: NA; v_call: TRBV3-1
cdr3_aa: CASSFRERVSEQYF; clone_size: NA; v_call: TRBV28
cdr3_aa: CASSFGLHNEQYF; clone_size: NA; v_call: TRBV9
cdr3_aa: CASSLPAHDYGYTF; clone_size: NA; v_call: TRBV28
cdr3_aa: CASTQGGGTDTQYF; clone_size: NA; v_call: TRBV7-8
cdr3_aa: CAPPGQGPPNQPQHF; clone_size: NA; v_call: TRBV21-1
cdr3_aa: CASSLEDIIQYF; clone_size: NA; v_call: TRBV11-2
cdr3_aa: CASSPDAGGLFEQFF; clone_size: NA; v_call: TRBV5-1
cdr3_aa: CASSVSRLAGGPETQYF; clone_size: few; v_call: TRBV9
cdr3_aa: CASSFGVDSTQQYF; clone_size: NA; v_call: TRBV5-5
cdr3_aa: CASSLRGGTSYYNEQFF; clone_size: NA; v_call: TRBV27
cdr3_aa: CSARAIHYEQFF; clone_size: NA; v_call: TRBV20-1
cdr3_aa: CASSPPLPTSGGYNEQFF; clone_size: NA; v_call: TRBV27
cdr3_aa: CASSANGPGGEKLFF; clone_size: few; v_call: TRBV6-1
cdr3_aa: CASSYSTGKESYEQYF; clone_size: few; v_call: TRBV6-2/TRBV6-3
cdr3_aa: CASATWGNYGYTF; clone_size: few; v_call: TRBV27
cdr3_aa: CASTSHVVTEAFF; clone_size: NA; v_call: TRBV25-1
cdr3_aa: CSVGGGGAYKEQFF; clone_size: NA; v_call: TRBV29-1
cdr3_aa: CSAQTTGGSRGSNQPQHF; clone_size: NA; v_call: TRBV20-1
cdr3_aa: CASSLPAGWTRSYEQYF; clone_size: NA; v_call: TRBV12-3/TRBV12-4
cdr3_aa: CAWSLLVNPYEQYF; clone_size: NA; v_call: TRBV30
cdr3_aa: CASSEDRYGANVLTF; clone_size: NA; v_call: TRBV2
cdr3_aa: CASDSGRGNEQFF; clone_size: few; v_call: TRBV27
cdr3_aa: CASQDRGGADMQYF; clone_size: NA; v_call: TRBV12-3/TRBV12-4
cdr3_aa: CASSTSTGELFF; clone_size: NA; v_call: TRBV6-4
cdr3_aa: CASSVVRYYGQYF; clone_size: NA; v_call: TRBV2
cdr3_aa: CASSTLLAGTLTYEQYF; clone_size: NA; v_call: TRBV5-1
cdr3_aa: CASRRDNQPQHF; clone_size: NA; v_call: TRBV12-3/TRBV12-4